This T cell receptor beta chain was sequenced for a study of blood T cell repertoires in COVID-19. The overall study: Both acute and convalescent COVID-19 samples were obtained from the United States, Italy and Spain. T cells, B-cell-depleted T cells, or PBMCs supplied cDNA or gDNA.

This CDR3 spans 14 amino acids. The germline gives CDR1 SGHNT, CDR2 YYREEE (reference sequence). After removal of 3 bases from V and 2 bases from J, the junction contained 3 bases not matched to a gene. Original methodology: Researchers report that nucleated cell counts were estimated from reference gene primer amplification. Sequenced by immunoSEQ multiplex PCR; TCRdb stores in-frame clones only, minus some. V and J calls and clone size are given by that table; D and trimming were obtained from the DNA. The table shows roughly 670,000 clones, with about 87% occurring only once. The receptor was isolated from a woman between 18 and 30 years old with acute or convalescent COVID-19. The sequenced sample was peripheral blood. V and J are TRBV5-4 and TRBJ2-7, with 9 bases matching TRBD1. The CDR3 DNA follows: TGTGCCAGCAGCTGGGGACAGGGCCCCTACGAGCAGTACTTC. It is translated as CASSWGQGPYEQYF. The full variable domain, completed using reference TRBV5-4 and TRBJ2-7, is ETGVTQSPTHLIKTRGQQVTLRCSSQSGHNTVSWYQQALGQGPQFIFQYYREEENGRGNFPPRFSGLQFPNYSSELNVNALELDDSALYLCASSWGQGPYEQYFGPGTRLTVT.